This passage covers 13 T cell receptor beta chains from one sample sequenced in a study of shared clonotypes between healthy human individuals. The assay was immunoSEQ multiplex PCR, and TCRdb's table has in-frame clones only and misses some. The sample lists around 1.9 million clones; about 93% were seen once. CD8 cells classed as naive were CD45RO-negative and positively selected for CCR7, excluding terminally differentiated effector memory CD45RA+ cells. Sequencing used naive CD8+ T cells from PBMCs. The origin of the receptors is a man in his late teens or twenties in good health. Some clones in this sample may be carry-over from other donors' samples.

This chain links TRBV7-6 with TRBJ2-1; maybe TRBD1 (6 bases). V was cut by 2 bases and J by 7 bases, with 12 bases left in between. Per the germline V gene, CDR1 is SGHVS and CDR2 is FNYEAQ. The CDR3 has 14 amino acids. The CDR3 region has the DNA TGTGCCAGCAGCTTATCGAGGGGGAGTAATGAGCAGTTCTTC. Translated, it gives CASSLSRGSNEQFF.

The chain recombines TRBV7-9 with TRBJ1-1; D gene ambiguous. The CDR3 covers 19 residues. The germline V gene encodes CDR1 SEHNR and CDR2 FQNEAQ (reference sequence). The V and J ends lost 1 base and 0 bases respectively, with 21 bases between them. Here the CDR3 reads CASSLGLEAPNAMNTEAFF. CDR3 coding DNA: TGTGCCAGCAGCTTAGGGTTAGAGGCACCTAATGCCATGAACACTGAAGCTTTCTTT.

This chain links TRBV7-9 with TRBJ2-7; 11 bases match TRBD2. Germline trimming cut 6 bases from V and 5 bases from J; bases unmatched to any gene: 9. Germline CDR1 is SEHNR and CDR2 is FQNEAQ (reference sequence). This CDR3 region has 15 residues. The CDR3, as DNA: TGTGCCAGCAGAAGCGCTAGCGGGAGGTCACACGAGCAGTACTTC. Protein product: CASRSASGRSHEQYF.

The chain carries TRBV6-1 and TRBJ2-1; D call uncertain. The length of the CDR3 is 15 residues. Trimming took 0 bases from V and 2 from J, leaving 8 bases between them. Germline-derived CDR1 and CDR2 are MNHNS and SASEGT. This chain's CDR3 is CASSEAGQTYNEQFF. The CDR3 DNA reads TGTGCCAGCAGTGAAGCAGGGCAAACCTACAATGAGCAGTTCTTC.

The chain links TRBV15 to TRBJ2-1, with D perhaps TRBD2 (5 bases). Germline CDR1 reads LNHNV; CDR2 reads YYDKDF (reference sequence). V lost 0 bases to trimming and J lost 5 bases, with 14 bases between them. The CDR3 sequence is 16 residues long. The CDR3 here is CATSRDRDPTDNEQFF. The CDR3 region has the DNA TGTGCCACCAGCAGAGATCGGGATCCTACTGACAATGAGCAGTTCTTC.

This rearrangement joins TRBV27 to TRBJ2-1; TRBD1 or TRBD2 may be the D gene (5 bases each). The CDR3 length is 15 residues. Germline CDR1 and CDR2: MNHEY and SMNVEV (reference sequence). The germline V and J ends were trimmed by 7 bases and 9 bases, with 22 bases remaining between them. The CDR3 DNA sequence: TGTGCCAGCAAAGGGGCTAGCTGGGAAGGAACTGAGCAGTTCTTC. It translates to CASKGASWEGTEQFF.

The gene calls are TRBV4-1 and TRBJ2-7; D gene unclear. The CDR3 extends over 13 amino acids. V was shortened by 4 bases and J by 4 bases, with 11 bases between the two germline ends. Per germline, CDR1 MGHRA and CDR2 YSYEKL. The CDR3 coding sequence is TGCGCCAGCAGCCCCGGAGAGCATTACGAGCAGTACTTC. Its translation is CASSPGEHYEQYF.

This sequence joins TRBV7-9 and TRBJ2-7; the match to TRBD1 covers 10 bases. The CDR3 extends over 17 amino acids. The junction had 10 bases not matched to a gene; V was cut back by 4 bases and J by 1 base. In germline, CDR1 is SEHNR, CDR2 FQNEAQ (reference sequence). The CDR3 loop is CASSSRRQGASSYEQYF. CDR3 sequence (DNA): TGTGCCAGCAGCTCCCGCCGACAGGGGGCATCTTCCTACGAGCAGTACTTC. Using reference TRBV7-9 and TRBJ2-7 for the parts outside the CDR3, the full variable domain is DTGVSQNPRHKITKRGQNVTFRCDPISEHNRLYWYRQTLGQGPEFLTYFQNEAQLEKSRLLSDRFSAERPKGSFSTLEIQRTEQGDSAMYLCASSSRRQGASSYEQYFGPGTRLTVT.

About this clone: Other DNA sequences in this sample translate to the same CDR3. V is TRBV28 and J is TRBJ2-6; D is undetermined. The length of the CDR3 is 14 residues. Trimming took off 2 bases at V and 2 bases at J, with 4 bases between the two ends. Per the germline V gene, CDR1 is MDHEN and CDR2 is SYDVKM. CDR3 in DNA: TGTGCCAGCAGTTTAGGCGCTGGGGCCAACGTCCTGACTTTC. Translating gives CASSLGAGANVLTF.

The V call is TRBV7-2, the J call TRBJ2-1; 13 bases map to TRBD2. Losses at the gene ends were 3 bases for V and 10 bases for J; bases not matched to a gene: 6. Germline V gene lookup returns CDR1 SGHTA and CDR2 FQGNSA. The CDR3 is 15 amino acids. CDR3 sequence: CASSFGLAGAGEQFF. CDR3 sequence (DNA): TGTGCCAGCAGCTTCGGACTAGCGGGAGCTGGGGAGCAGTTCTTC.

This clone was seen once. The chain is built from TRBV11-2 and TRBJ2-7, with 10 bases fitting TRBD2. The CDR3 spans 15 residues. The germline CDR1 and CDR2 sequences are SGHAT and FQNNGV. The V and J ends lost 3 bases and 2 bases, in that order; junction bases with no gene match: 4. The CDR3 reads CASSFGLAAAYEQYF. The CDR3 DNA reads as TGTGCCAGCAGCTTCGGACTAGCGGCGGCCTACGAGCAGTACTTC.

The V gene is TRBV27, the J gene TRBJ1-2, with 7 bases matching TRBD1. CDR3 length equals 15 residues. From germline, CDR1 is MNHEY and CDR2 SMNVEV (reference sequence). The V segment lost 8 bases and the J segment 5 bases; nucleotides outside the gene matches: 14. In DNA, the CDR3 is TGTGCCAGCGGGGGGCTAATAAGCAGGGGGTATGGCTACACCTTC. Amino acids: CASGGLISRGYGYTF.

The chain recombines TRBV4-2 with TRBJ1-2, with TRBD1 matching over 7 bases. The germline V gene has CDR1 LGHNA and CDR2 YNFKEQ. The ends lost 5 bases at V and 2 bases at J; junction bases unmatched: 5. The CDR3 contains 14 residues. The DNA for the CDR3 is TGTGCCAGCAGCTCCCGACAGGGAAACTATGGCTACACCTTC. Its protein product is CASSSRQGNYGYTF.